The rows below give T cell receptor beta chains drawn from one sample of a study of T cells in Graves' hyperthyroidism and ophthalmopathy. MiXCR was run by TCRdb on the multiplex PCR reads, yielding one entry per CDR3 protein. The profile covers about 600,000 distinct CDR3 sequences, with roughly 16% appearing a single time and under 3.5% taken by the ten largest. The sequencing sample was made of blood. The receptors come from a middle-aged woman with Graves' ophthalmopathy. Both conserved end residues are part of each CDR3. A D gene is named only where the DNA matches it firmly. Expanded clones get a size class; other rows say once, few or many, or leave the size out.

d_call	cdr3_length	clone_size	v_call	j_call	cdr3_aa	cdr3_nt
NA	13	NA	TRBV29-1	TRBJ2-5	CSALLAGQETQYF	TGCAGCGCTCTACTAGCAGGACAAGAGACCCAATACTTC
TRBD1	15	many	TRBV6-1	TRBJ2-3	CASTITGGSFDTQYF	TGTGCCAGCACAATCACAGGGGGGAGTTTTGATACGCAGTATTTT
TRBD2	13	many	TRBV20-1	TRBJ2-1	CSASWREHNEQFF	TGCAGTGCTAGCTGGCGGGAGCACAATGAGCAGTTCTTC
TRBD2	17	NA	TRBV20-1	TRBJ2-1	CSARRRAGDRTYNEQFF	TGCAGTGCTAGGCGTAGGGCGGGGGACCGGACCTACAATGAGCAGTTCTTC
NA	11	few	TRBV5-1	TRBJ1-5	CASSWTSPQHF	TGCGCCAGCAGCTGGACCTCCCCCCAGCATTTT
NA	13	NA	TRBV5-5	TRBJ2-3	CASSQDSILPKYF	TGTGCCAGCAGCCAAGATAGTATCCTCCCTAAGTATTTT
NA	12	NA	TRBV5-4	TRBJ2-1	CASSTSEYEQFF	TGTGCCAGCAGCACTAGTGAGTATGAGCAGTTCTTC
NA	18	many	TRBV20-1	TRBJ2-1	CSALKGRSPQLGKNEQFF	TGCAGTGCTCTCAAAGGTCGGTCTCCTCAGTTGGGTAAAAATGAGCAGTTCTTC
NA	14	many	TRBV2	TRBJ2-5	CASSEVVFQETQYF	TGTGCCAGCAGTGAGGTGGTATTCCAAGAGACCCAGTACTTC
NA	14	many	TRBV3-1	TRBJ2-3	CASSPYRDRDTQYF	TGTGCCAGCAGCCCGTACAGGGACCGCGATACGCAGTATTTT
TRBD2	17	many	TRBV28	TRBJ2-2	CASSSQPSGAYSRELFF	TGTGCCAGCAGCTCCCAACCTAGCGGGGCCTATAGCCGGGAGCTGTTTTTT
NA	13	few	TRBV6-1	TRBJ1-5	CASTRVSNQPQHF	TGTGCCAGCACTAGGGTTAGCAATCAGCCCCAGCATTTT
NA	13	few	TRBV28	TRBJ1-5	CASTSWGNQPQHF	TGTGCCAGCACCTCGTGGGGCAATCAGCCCCAGCATTTT
TRBD2	13	many	TRBV2	TRBJ2-7	CASVTVAGGEQYF	TGTGCCAGCGTAACGGTAGCGGGAGGCGAGCAGTACTTC
NA	13	few	TRBV6-5	TRBJ1-2	CASSYDEKYGYTF	TGTGCCAGCAGTTACGACGAGAAATATGGCTACACCTTC
NA	15	NA	TRBV5-5	TRBJ2-7	CASSLAGPFSYEQYF	TGTGCCAGCAGCTTGGCGGGACCCTTCTCCTACGAGCAGTACTTC
TRBD1	14	NA	TRBV19	TRBJ1-5	CASSSGGRIQPQHF	TGTGCCAGTAGTTCAGGGGGAAGAATTCAGCCCCAGCATTTT
NA	15	many	TRBV6-5	TRBJ2-7	CASSYWDGLTYEQYF	TGTGCCAGCAGTTACTGGGACGGCCTAACCTACGAGCAGTACTTC
NA	14	many	TRBV6-1	TRBJ2-7	CASSWARDSYEQYF	TGTGCCAGCAGTTGGGCCAGGGATTCCTACGAGCAGTACTTC
NA	16	few	TRBV10-3	TRBJ1-5	CAISESVQGRSQPQHF	TGTGCCATCAGTGAGTCAGTACAGGGACGGAGCCAGCCCCAGCATTTT
NA	15	many	TRBV5-1	TRBJ2-1	CASSLSGQDINEQFF	TGCGCCAGCAGCTTGTCGGGACAAGACATCAATGAGCAGTTCTTC
NA	14	few	TRBV12-3/TRBV12-4	TRBJ1-2	CASSLETSRGGYTF	TGTGCCAGCAGTTTAGAGACGTCTCGGGGTGGCTACACCTTC
TRBD2	16	NA	TRBV7-8	TRBJ2-3	CASSHYSGGATDTQYF	TGTGCCAGCAGCCATTATAGCGGGGGGGCTACAGATACGCAGTATTTT
NA	14	NA	TRBV9	TRBJ2-3	CASSVFGTRDTQYF	TGTGCCAGCAGCGTATTTGGAACTAGGGATACGCAGTATTTT
NA	12	few	TRBV20-1	TRBJ1-6	CSARVGASPLHF	TGCAGTGCTAGAGTGGGGGCTTCACCCCTCCACTTT
TRBD1	14	many	TRBV20-1	TRBJ2-5	CSARTIGQAETQYF	TGCAGTGCTAGGACAATAGGACAGGCAGAGACCCAGTACTTC
TRBD1	16	NA	TRBV5-1	TRBJ2-5	CASSYYPGQSLETQYF	TGCGCCAGCAGCTATTACCCGGGACAGAGCTTGGAGACCCAGTACTTC
NA	16	few	TRBV12-3/TRBV12-4	TRBJ1-6	CASSQAAGPWNSPLHF	TGTGCCAGCAGTCAAGCTGCGGGGCCTTGGAATTCACCCCTCCACTTT
TRBD2	17	many	TRBV7-2	TRBJ2-7	CASSLGGTSGRYHEQYF	TGTGCCAGCAGCTTAGGGGGGACTAGCGGGAGATACCACGAGCAGTACTTC
NA	17	NA	TRBV12-3/TRBV12-4	TRBJ1-2	CASSWFLRNKGDYGYTF	TGTGCCAGCAGTTGGTTTCTTCGGAACAAAGGAGACTATGGCTACACCTTC
NA	13	many	TRBV11-2	TRBJ2-2	CASSRHPTGELFF	TGTGCCAGCAGCCGACACCCGACCGGGGAGCTGTTTTTT
NA	17	many	TRBV11-2	TRBJ1-1	CASSLKSLGRMNTEAFF	TGTGCCAGCAGCTTAAAGTCTCTCGGAAGAATGAACACTGAAGCTTTCTTT
NA	18	NA	TRBV28	TRBJ1-5	CASSSSTGTGDSNQPQHF	NA
NA	16	many	TRBV18	TRBJ1-3	CASSLTDSLGGNTIYF	TGTGCCAGCTCACTAACAGACAGCCTCGGTGGGAACACCATATATTTT
TRBD2	21	NA	TRBV5-5	TRBJ2-2	CASSLVGRWSSGRSNTGELFF	TGTGCCAGCAGCTTGGTGGGCAGGTGGTCTAGCGGGAGATCTAACACCGGGGAGCTGTTTTTT
NA	21	few	TRBV20-1	TRBJ1-5	CSARDAGGGGEGPYSNQPQHF	TGCAGTGCTAGAGATGCCGGAGGTGGGGGCGAGGGGCCTTATAGCAATCAGCCCCAGCATTTT
NA	14	NA	TRBV5-1	TRBJ1-1	CASSPTPGNTEAFF	TGCGCCAGCAGCCCGACTCCGGGGAACACTGAAGCTTTCTTT
NA	12	many	TRBV20-1	TRBJ2-7	CSASFGVYEQYF	TGCAGTGCTAGTTTTGGGGTCTACGAGCAGTACTTC
NA	13	many	TRBV28	TRBJ2-3	CASSAGHTDTQYF	TGTGCCAGCAGCGCGGGACACACAGATACGCAGTATTTT
TRBD2	15	NA	TRBV5-4	TRBJ2-3	CASSSGLAGAYTQYF	TGTGCCAGCAGCTCGGGACTAGCGGGAGCCTATACGCAGTATTTT
NA	12	NA	TRBV7-9	TRBJ1-2	CASSPGRDGYTF	TGTGCCAGCAGCCCGGGTCGCGATGGCTACACCTTC
NA	17	few	TRBV7-9	TRBJ2-2	CASSLRGNRSPSGELFF	TGTGCCAGCAGCTTAAGGGGAAACAGAAGTCCGTCCGGGGAGCTGTTTTTT
TRBD1	13	NA	TRBV20-1	TRBJ2-5	CSAPDRGKETQYF	TGCAGTGCACCGGACAGGGGGAAAGAGACCCAGTACTTC